This paragraph reports one TCR beta chain. This entry belongs to a study of CD8 T cells in Susac syndrome. With random hexamers, about 0.45 to 1 ug RNA was reverse transcribed. By means of immunoSEQ multiplex PCR, TCR beta CDR3 spanning 54 Vbeta and 13 Jbeta underwent amplification. TCRdb recomputed calls from the immunoSEQ multiplex PCR reads with MiXCR, one row per CDR3 protein. The sample shows some 57,000 distinct CDR3 sequences, around 94% of them seen only once. The V end was cut by 4 bases, the J end by 7 bases, with 19 bases between. Germline V gene lookup returns CDR1 SGHAT and CDR2 FQNNGV. This CDR3 is built from 16 residues. The T cells that were sequenced for TCR beta were CD8+ and CD4+ cells from blood. The control group consisted of healthy donors matched for age and sex.

The clonotype originates from a human donor in good health. Sequencing was carried out using CD8+ T cells from PBMCs. The chain couples TRBV11-2 to TRBJ1-4; no reliable D call. The CDR3 nucleotides read TGTGCCAGCAGCTCCCCCGGGGAGGGTGAGACTGAAAAACTGTTTTTT. It codes for CASSSPGEGETEKLFF.